These 28 T cell receptor beta chains originate from one sample sequenced in a study of T-cell reconstitution after alpha-beta-depleted transplantation in children. Unique molecular identifiers were built into the TCRbeta library. Via MiXCR, TCRdb re-called the PCR reads, giving one row per CDR3 protein. The sample consists of about 170,000 distinct CDR3 sequences, more than 9.5% of them appearing once. This material consisted of PBMCs, taken before TCRalphabeta/CD19-depleted stem cell transplant. These receptor sequences come from a boy under 10 years old with acute myeloid leukemia, due to receive a stem cell transplant.

This clonotype was detected ten times or more. The chain joins TRBV7-9 to TRBJ2-7; D is unresolved. V gave up 5 bases and J gave up 2 bases, with 22 bases separating them. The germline V gene has CDR1 SEHNR and CDR2 FQNEAQ (reference sequence). The CDR3 length is 17 residues. CDR3 loop: CASSARHSGPLPYEQYF. Here the CDR3 DNA reads TGTGCCAGCAGCGCCCGACATTCGGGCCCACTCCCCTACGAGCAGTACTTC.

This clonotype was recorded many times. The CDR3: CASSESGGPKNYGYTF. In DNA form, the CDR3 reads TGTGCCAGCAGTGAATCTGGGGGCCCAAAAAACTATGGCTACACCTTC. This chain uses TRBV25-1 with TRBJ1-2; TRBD1 might be the D (6 bases). Germline V gene data show CDR1 as MGHDK and CDR2 as SYGVNS. There are 16 residues in the CDR3. The germline V and J ends were trimmed by 1 base and 2 bases, with 14 bases remaining between them.

This clonotype was counted only a few times. This sequence joins TRBV2 and TRBJ2-1; 7 bases agree with TRBD2. There are 14 residues in the CDR3. Germline loops: CDR1 SNHLY, CDR2 FYNNEI. V dropped 7 bases and J dropped 7; count of bases not matched to a gene: 10. The CDR3 loop is CASMGLLGGNEQFF. CDR3 DNA: TGTGCCAGCATGGGACTATTGGGGGGAAATGAGCAGTTCTTC. Full variable domain (outside the CDR3, taken from reference TRBV2 and TRBJ2-1): EPEVTQTPSHQVTQMGQEVILRCVPISNHLYFYWYRQILGQKVEFLVSFYNNEISEKSEIFDDQFSVERPDGSNFTLKIRSTKLEDSAMYFCASMGLLGGNEQFFGPGTRLTVL.

This clonotype was picked up many times. The rearrangement links TRBV20-1 to TRBJ2-7; D unclear. The CDR3 contains 16 residues. Looked up from germline, CDR1 is DFQATT and CDR2 is SNEGSKA (reference sequence). V lost 0 bases and J 0 bases, leaving 15 bases between the germline ends. CDR3: CSARDTLAGSSYEQYF. The CDR3 DNA follows: TGCAGTGCTAGAGATACCTTAGCAGGAAGCTCCTACGAGCAGTACTTC.

This clonotype was found many times. The J gene is TRBJ2-7, the V gene TRBV5-1, with no clear D. The CDR3 consists of 14 residues. V lost 4 bases to trimming and J lost 0 bases, with 11 bases between them. Germline lookup yields CDR1 SGHRS and CDR2 YFSETQ. CDR3 sequence reads: CASSIDRSSYEQYF. Here the CDR3 DNA reads TGCGCCAGCAGCATTGACCGAAGCTCCTACGAGCAGTACTTC.

This clonotype came up many times. The chain joins TRBV5-4 to TRBJ2-2; 8 nucleotides line up with TRBD1. Germline-derived CDR1 and CDR2 are SGHNT and YYREEE (reference sequence). J was trimmed by 3 bases and V by 4 bases; bases with no gene match: 8. The CDR3 sequence is 16 residues long. In DNA, the CDR3 is TGTGCCAGCAGCATACTAGACAGGGGCCACACCGGGGAGCTGTTTTTT. Residues: CASSILDRGHTGELFF.

This clonotype was seen many times. The chain is built from TRBV4-1 and TRBJ2-7; no clear D gene. Trimming removed 1 base at V and 0 bases at J, with 13 bases between. The CDR3 covers 16 residues. Germline CDR1 and CDR2: MGHRA and YSYEKL. CDR3 nucleotides: TGCGCCAGCAGCCAAGGAGCTGGATCCAGCTCCTACGAGCAGTACTTC. Its translation: CASSQGAGSSSYEQYF.

This clonotype was detected many times. The gene calls are TRBV5-1 and TRBJ2-1, with 8 bases lining up with TRBD1. The V and J ends lost 2 bases and 0 bases, in that order; junction bases with no gene match: 19. CDR3 size: 21 residues. In germline, CDR1 is SGHRS, CDR2 YFSETQ. CDR3 loop: CASSFLRWTDRGESSYNEQFF. The CDR3 DNA follows: TGCGCCAGCAGCTTCCTTCGGTGGACAGACAGGGGAGAGAGCTCCTACAATGAGCAGTTCTTC.

The table lists this clonotype with many counts. The chain has TRBV12-3 or TRBV12-4 and TRBJ2-7, with TRBD2 as a possible D gene (6 bases). Trimming took 5 bases from V and 1 from J, leaving 12 bases between them. The CDR3 has 14 residues. CDR3 loop: CASSTGLTSYEQYF. DNA for the CDR3: TGTGCCAGCAGTACGGGACTCACGTCCTACGAGCAGTACTTC.

This clonotype was seen repeatedly, ten times or more. This chain links TRBV5-6 with TRBJ2-2, with 7 bases lining up with TRBD2. The CDR3 has 14 residues. Per germline, CDR1 SGHDT and CDR2 YYEEEE. V lost 3 bases and J lost 2; bases outside the gene matches: 1. CDR3 sequence (DNA): TGTGCCAGCAGCTGGGGACTAAACACCGGGGAGCTGTTTTTT. This translates into CASSWGLNTGELFF.

At least ten counts were recorded for this clonotype. The chain combines TRBV12-3 or TRBV12-4 with TRBJ1-2; D not certain. Trimming pared 7 bases from V and 3 bases from J, leaving 12 bases between. This CDR3 is 13 amino acids long. For the CDR3, the DNA is TGTGCCAGCAACAGCTTAGGGTACTATGGCTACACCTTC. It translates to CASNSLGYYGYTF.

At least ten counts were recorded for this clonotype. The V and J genes are TRBV13 and TRBJ1-4, with a tentative D call TRBD1 (5 bases). This CDR3 contains 13 residues. The germline V gene has CDR1 PRHDT and CDR2 FYEKMQ (reference sequence). Trimming left V 4 bases short and J 10 bases short, with 13 bases between. CDR3 in amino acids: CASSSGPAGKLFF. The CDR3 DNA follows: TGTGCCAGCAGCTCGGGACCGGCTGGAAAACTGTTTTTT.

With respect to this clonotype: Possible read error: a much larger clone is one base away. The CDR3 coding sequence is TGTGCCACCAGCAGTCGACAGGGTGTAAGCAATGAGCAGTTCTTC. Encoded protein: CATSSRQGVSNEQFF. The chain combines TRBV15 with TRBJ2-1; 7 bases map to TRBD1. CDR1 is LNHNV, CDR2 YYDKDF, per germline (reference sequence). Trimming took 3 bases from V and 6 from J; bases not matched to a gene: 8. This CDR3 comprises 15 residues.

This clonotype was detected many times. The chain links TRBV15 to TRBJ2-2, with 7 bases that match TRBD1. CDR1 and CDR2 from the germline V gene are LNHNV and YYDKDF (reference sequence). Trimming took 4 bases from V and 5 from J; bases not matched to a gene: 7. The CDR3 totals 15 residues. For the CDR3, the DNA is TGTGCCACCAGCAACCGACAGGGAGTGACCGGGGAGCTGTTTTTT. Translated, it gives CATSNRQGVTGELFF.

At least ten counts were recorded for this clonotype. The CDR3 DNA sequence: TGCAGTGCTAGAGATCCCGATGAGGCAGCGAACACTGAAGCTTTCTTT. Protein product: CSARDPDEAANTEAFF. This rearrangement joins TRBV20-1 to TRBJ1-1; D is unresolved. This CDR3 comprises 16 residues. CDR1 DFQATT and CDR2 SNEGSKA come from the germline V gene (reference sequence). Trimming stripped 0 bases from V and 1 base from J, with 15 bases between.

The sample holds many counts of this clonotype. CDR3 in DNA: TGTGCCAGCAGGCCAGACTTCACCGGGGAGCTGTTTTTT. Protein product: CASRPDFTGELFF. V and J are TRBV12-3 or TRBV12-4 and TRBJ2-2; D remains unclear. Trimming left V 6 bases short and J 4 bases short, with 9 bases between. The CDR3 is 13 amino acids.

This clonotype was seen repeatedly, ten times or more. This chain joins TRBV28 and TRBJ1-1; unclear D gene. Trimming cost V 3 bases and J 1 base, with 9 bases left between them. Per the germline V gene, CDR1 is MDHEN and CDR2 is SYDVKM. The CDR3 length is 14 residues. This CDR3 is CASSFGSQNTEAFF. Written as DNA, the CDR3 is TGTGCCAGCAGTTTTGGCAGTCAGAACACTGAAGCTTTCTTT.

This clonotype was seen only a few times. This rearrangement joins TRBV5-1 to TRBJ2-2, with D hard to call. The CDR3 consists of 14 residues. V shed 5 bases and J shed 2 bases, with 10 bases lying between them. Germline V CDR1 and CDR2: SGHRS, YFSETQ. The CDR3 region has the DNA TGCGCCAGCAGGCTCGGAAGCAACACCGGGGAGCTGTTTTTT. It yields the protein CASRLGSNTGELFF.

The chain recombines TRBV19 with TRBJ1-5; D gene unclear. Trimming took off 8 bases at V and 4 bases at J, with 21 bases between the two ends. Germline-derived CDR1 and CDR2 are LNHDA and SQIVND (reference sequence). This CDR3 has 16 amino acids. Written as DNA, the CDR3 is TGTGCCAGTGCTCACCCGCGGCAGGCGAATAATCAGCCCCAGCATTTT. Protein sequence: CASAHPRQANNQPQHF.

Note on this clonotype: This may be a read error, as it is one base from a much larger clone. The V gene is TRBV6-1, the J gene TRBJ2-3, with D possibly being TRBD1 or TRBD2 (6 bases each). V lost 8 bases and J lost 4, with 13 bases in between. Germline CDR1 and CDR2: MNHNS and SASEGT. This CDR3 contains 13 residues. DNA of the CDR3: TGTGCCAGCCGAGGGGGGAGACCAGATACGCAGTATTTT. Its translation: CASRGGRPDTQYF.

Note on this clonotype: A much larger clone is a single base away; this may be a read error. The rearrangement joins TRBV29-1 to TRBJ2-3; D gene uncertain. Germline V lookup: CDR1 SQVTM, CDR2 ANQGSEA. This CDR3 has 10 amino acids. The CDR3 protein is CSVEGDTHYF. CDR3 nucleotide sequence: TGCAGCGTTGAAGGGGATACGCATTATTTT.

This chain uses TRBV27 with TRBJ1-5; D unresolved. The CDR3 spans 15 residues. Trimming shortened V by 0 bases and J by 0 bases, and 6 bases separated the two germline ends. Germline lookup yields CDR1 MNHEY and CDR2 SMNVEV (reference sequence). This CDR3 reads CASSLSANSNQPQHF. The CDR3 nucleotides are TGTGCCAGCAGTTTATCCGCTAATAGCAATCAGCCCCAGCATTTT.

There are many counts of this clonotype. The chain has TRBV6-6 and TRBJ2-7, with D perhaps given as TRBD1 or TRBD2 (6 bases each). The CDR3 consists of 13 residues. In germline, CDR1 is MNHNY, CDR2 SVGAGI (reference sequence). V was clipped by 2 bases and J by 3 bases, with 8 bases between them. CDR3 sequence (DNA): TGTGCCAGCAGTTACGGGGGGCTCTACGAGCAGTACGTC. The encoded protein is CASSYGGLYEQYV.

This clonotype showed up many times. This chain joins TRBV5-1 and TRBJ1-1; D call uncertain. The CDR3 totals 14 residues. Trimming cost V 0 bases and J 1 base, with 7 bases left between them. The germline V gene encodes CDR1 SGHRS and CDR2 YFSETQ. DNA of the CDR3: TGCGCCAGCAGCTTGGCCGCAGGGAACACTGAAGCTTTCTTT. This gives the protein CASSLAAGNTEAFF. Full variable domain (rest looked up from reference TRBV5-1 and TRBJ1-1): KAGVTQTPRYLIKTRGQQVTLSCSPISGHRSVSWYQQTPGQGLQFLFEYFSETQRNKGNFPGRFSGRQFSNSRSEMNVSTLELGDSALYLCASSLAAGNTEAFFGQGTRLTVV.

Many counts were recorded for this clonotype. J is TRBJ1-1 and V is TRBV12-3 or TRBV12-4; perhaps TRBD1 as D (6 bases). The CDR3 spans 15 residues. Deletions cut 7 bases from V and 0 bases from J, with 15 bases between. CDR3: CASTAKGGMNTEAFF. The CDR3 DNA follows: TGTGCCAGCACCGCCAAGGGGGGCATGAACACTGAAGCTTTCTTT.

This clonotype was recorded many times. The chain carries TRBV7-9 and TRBJ1-1; D is ambiguous. Between the trimmed V and J ends, which lost 1 base and 5 bases, there was a span of 11 bases. The germline CDR1 and CDR2 sequences are SEHNR and FQNEAQ (reference sequence). This CDR3 has 14 residues. The CDR3: CASSLEAGGTEAFF. The CDR3, as DNA: TGTGCCAGCAGCTTAGAAGCTGGCGGGACTGAAGCTTTCTTT. Drawing the rest from reference TRBV7-9 and TRBJ1-1, the complete variable domain is DTGVSQNPRHKITKRGQNVTFRCDPISEHNRLYWYRQTLGQGPEFLTYFQNEAQLEKSRLLSDRFSAERPKGSFSTLEIQRTEQGDSAMYLCASSLEAGGTEAFFGQGTRLTVV.

This clonotype was observed at least ten times. The rearrangement joins TRBV7-9 to TRBJ2-5, with D possibly being TRBD1 or TRBD2 (6 bases each). The V and J ends lost 11 bases and 0 bases respectively, with 16 bases between them. This CDR3 is 14 amino acids long. Germline-derived CDR1 and CDR2 are SEHNR and FQNEAQ (reference sequence). The DNA of the CDR3 is TGTGCCGGGGGGCCTTTCCTGTACCAAGAGACCCAGTACTTC. Translation: CAGGPFLYQETQYF.

A few counts support this clonotype. V and J are TRBV20-1 and TRBJ2-3; TRBD1 or TRBD2 may be the D gene (5 bases each). Looked up from germline, CDR1 is DFQATT and CDR2 is SNEGSKA (reference sequence). V shed 5 bases and J shed 2 bases, with 14 bases lying between them. This CDR3 contains 14 residues. CDR3 sequence (DNA): TGCAGTGCTTCGGGACGTTTAAACACAGATACGCAGTATTTT. It specifies CSASGRLNTDTQYF.